This T cell receptor (beta chain) was sequenced in a study of control samples from healthy donors and cancer patients. The table came from immunoSEQ multiplex PCR; TCRdb's copy has only in-frame clones and leaves some out. The sample records approximately 84,000 clones, around 80% being singletons. V lost 3 bases to trimming and J lost 4 bases, with 11 bases between them. CDR3 length: 14 amino acids. Per germline, CDR1 SEHNR and CDR2 FQNEAQ (reference sequence). Sequencing input: blood. This receptor was identified in a woman between 55 and 75 years old in good health. The chain carries TRBV7-9 and TRBJ2-3; D might be TRBD1 (5 bases). Here the CDR3 reads CASSFGRAADTQYF. CDR3 DNA sequence: TGTGCCAGCAGCTTCGGCAGGGCGGCAGATACGCAGTATTTT. Supplemented by reference TRBV7-9 and TRBJ2-3, the full variable domain reads DTGVSQNPRHKITKRGQNVTFRCDPISEHNRLYWYRQTLGQGPEFLTYFQNEAQLEKSRLLSDRFSAERPKGSFSTLEIQRTEQGDSAMYLCASSFGRAADTQYFGPGTRLTVL.